The clone carrying this TCR beta chain was seen at least ten times. The sample originates from a study of T cells in Graves' hyperthyroidism and ophthalmopathy. RNA transcripts gave rise to amplified TCR beta CDR3 regions. HTBI primers were used for first-round RT-PCR of the TCR CDR3. A single record per CDR3 protein comes from TCRdb applying MiXCR to the multiplex PCR reads. Of hundreds of thousands of distinct CDR3 sequences listed, less than 15% are singletons. This CDR3 region has 14 residues. Per the germline V gene, CDR1 is DFQATT and CDR2 is SNEGSKA (reference sequence). V was shortened by 3 bases and J by 2 bases, with 14 bases between the two germline ends.

The chain employs TRBV20-1 and TRBJ2-7; D tentatively reads TRBD1 or TRBD2 (5 bases each). The receptor was derived from a woman aged 18-29 years with Graves' hyperthyroidism. The sequenced material came from blood. The CDR3 nucleotides are TGCAGTGCTAGGACGGGGCAGAGGACCTACGAGCAGTACTTC. Its protein product is CSARTGQRTYEQYF.